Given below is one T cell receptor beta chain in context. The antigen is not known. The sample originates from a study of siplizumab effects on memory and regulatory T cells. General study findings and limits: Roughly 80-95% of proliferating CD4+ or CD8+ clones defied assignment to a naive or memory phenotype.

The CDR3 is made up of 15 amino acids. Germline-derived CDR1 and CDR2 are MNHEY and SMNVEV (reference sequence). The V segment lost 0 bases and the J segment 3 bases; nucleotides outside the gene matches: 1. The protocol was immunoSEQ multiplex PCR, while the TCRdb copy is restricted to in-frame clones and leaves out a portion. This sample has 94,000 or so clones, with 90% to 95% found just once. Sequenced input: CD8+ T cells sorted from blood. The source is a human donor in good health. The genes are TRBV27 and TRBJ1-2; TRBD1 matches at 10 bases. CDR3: CASSLSGQGYYGYTF. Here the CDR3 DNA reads TGTGCCAGCAGTTTATCGGGACAGGGGTACTATGGCTACACCTTC.